The 22 T cell receptor beta chains presented below share a single source sample, sequenced in a study of blood T cell repertoires in COVID-19 (dated by TCRdb to 2018 to 2021). Libraries were constructed by the immunoSEQ multiplex PCR assay. TCRdb re-hosts the immuneACCESS table, in-frame sequences only. Its copies lack some clones; in the studies checked, an unresolved V gene accounts for under half of them, and the cause for the rest is not known. Here the sample has 90,000 to 120,000 clones; 86% occur a single time. The top ten clones comprise approximately 2.4% of the sample. Sequenced: PBMCs or T cells enriched from blood (not recorded which). These TCRs come from a woman aged 50 to 65 who had recovered from COVID-19.

The V and J genes are TRBV15 and TRBJ2-5; perhaps TRBD2 as D (7 bases). Germline-derived CDR1 and CDR2 are LNHNV and YYDKDF (reference sequence). The germline V and J ends were trimmed by 0 bases and 5 bases, with 16 bases remaining between them. The CDR3 runs to 16 residues. Written as DNA, the CDR3 is TGTGCCACCAGCAGAGAGCGGACGGGGGGCGAGGAGACCCAGTACTTC. The encoded protein is CATSRERTGGEETQYF.

In this sample, this clone turned up a few times. The chain carries TRBV19 and TRBJ1-1; D gene unclear. Germline CDR1 and CDR2: LNHDA and SQIVND (reference sequence). The length of the CDR3 is 12 residues. V dropped 10 bases and J dropped 1 base, with 10 bases sitting between them. CDR3 residues: CATRPGNTEAFF. CDR3 coding DNA: TGTGCCACTCGCCCAGGGAACACTGAAGCTTTCTTT. Combining the CDR3 with reference TRBV19 and TRBJ1-1 gives the whole variable domain DGGITQSPKYLFRKEGQNVTLSCEQNLNHDAMYWYRQDPGQGLRLIYYSQIVNDFQKGDIAEGYSVSREKKESFPLTVTSAQKNPTAFYLCATRPGNTEAFFGQGTRLTVV.

This clone was seen a few times. The CDR3 here is CASSPPGLVVYEQFF. The CDR3 DNA sequence: TGCGCCAGCAGCCCTCCGGGACTAGTTGTATATGAGCAGTTCTTC. The J gene is TRBJ2-1, the V gene TRBV5-1, with 8 bases fitting TRBD2. V lost 4 bases, J lost 8 bases, and 11 bases stayed unmatched. CDR1 and CDR2 from the germline V gene are SGHRS and YFSETQ. There are 15 residues in the CDR3.

The CDR3 spells CASSANLRGPNTGELFF. CDR3 DNA: TGTGCCAGCAGCGCCAACCTCAGGGGGCCGAACACCGGGGAGCTGTTTTTT. This sequence joins TRBV9 and TRBJ2-2, with TRBD1 matching over 8 bases. Germline assignment: CDR1 SGDLS and CDR2 YYNGEE. V gave up 3 bases and J gave up 0 bases; unmatched junction bases: 7. There are 17 residues in the CDR3.

The chain has TRBV27 and TRBJ2-7; the match to TRBD1 covers 8 bases. Trimming removed 11 bases from V and 6 bases from J; junction bases left unmatched: 9. The germline CDR1 and CDR2 sequences are MNHEY and SMNVEV (reference sequence). The CDR3 runs 12 residues. CDR3 sequence (DNA): TGTGCCTCCCGGACAGGGACAGGCGAGCAGTACTTC. It specifies CASRTGTGEQYF.

The V gene is TRBV19, the J gene TRBJ2-5; a possible D gene is TRBD2 (5 bases). CDR1 and CDR2 from the germline V gene are LNHDA and SQIVND (reference sequence). The CDR3 is 14 amino acids. Trimming left V 3 bases short and J 3 bases short, with 11 bases between. The DNA of the CDR3 is TGTGCCAGTAGTATCCATAAAGCGGAAGAGACCCAGTACTTC. Protein: CASSIHKAEETQYF.

Remarks on this clone: Other nucleotide sequences from this sample produce the same CDR3. This chain connects TRBV18 to TRBJ2-1; D uncertain. This CDR3 is built from 15 residues. Trimming took off 3 bases at V and 4 bases at J, with 13 bases between the two ends. The germline gives CDR1 KGHSH, CDR2 LQKENI. CDR3 amino acids: CASSPLGVSYNEQFF. The CDR3 coding sequence is TGTGCCAGCTCACCTTTAGGAGTATCTTACAATGAGCAGTTCTTC.

This chain connects TRBV5-4 to TRBJ2-2, with 9 bases matching TRBD2. Germline loops: CDR1 SGHNT, CDR2 YYREEE (reference sequence). This CDR3 region has 15 residues. The ends lost 0 bases at V and 6 bases at J; junction bases unmatched: 3. The CDR3 sequence: CASSLAGTSPGELFF. CDR3 in DNA: TGTGCCAGCAGCTTGGCCGGGACTAGCCCCGGGGAGCTGTTTTTT.

The chain employs TRBV5-6 and TRBJ1-1; TRBD1 is a possible D gene (5 bases). Germline V gene lookup returns CDR1 SGHDT and CDR2 YYEEEE. The CDR3 extends over 12 amino acids. Trimming stripped 5 bases from V and 4 bases from J, with 9 bases between. CDR3 in amino acids: CASSPGFTEAFF. The CDR3 DNA sequence: TGTGCCAGCAGTCCAGGGTTCACTGAAGCTTTCTTT.

This rearrangement joins TRBV19 to TRBJ2-3; D possibly corresponds to TRBD2 (6 bases). Germline assignment: CDR1 LNHDA and CDR2 SQIVND (reference sequence). The CDR3 length is 15 residues. Trimming took 4 bases from V and 3 from J, leaving 14 bases between them. The CDR3 nucleotides read TGTGCCAGTAGTACAGGACTACTGGGGACAGATACGCAGTATTTT. Amino acids: CASSTGLLGTDTQYF.

V and J are TRBV5-6 and TRBJ2-2; 11 nucleotides agree with TRBD2. The CDR3 loop spans 16 amino acids. The trim removed 6 bases at V and 9 bases at J, leaving 13 bases unmatched. CDR1 is SGHDT, CDR2 YYEEEE, per germline. DNA for the CDR3: TGTGCCAGCACCCATGTCGGACTAGCGGGCGCCCGGGAGCTGTTTTTT. It yields the protein CASTHVGLAGARELFF.

The genes are TRBV10-3 and TRBJ2-7, with 7 bases that match TRBD1. V was clipped by 2 bases and J by 0 bases; unmatched bases: 4. The CDR3 sequence is 15 residues long. Germline CDR1 is ENHRY and CDR2 is SYGVKD. CDR3 sequence: CAISERGPGSYEQYF. In DNA form, the CDR3 reads TGTGCCATCAGTGAGAGGGGGCCGGGCTCCTACGAGCAGTACTTC.

This clone came up once. The V call is TRBV28, the J call TRBJ2-5, with unresolved D. Germline V CDR1 and CDR2: MDHEN, SYDVKM. There are 14 residues in the CDR3. V lost 2 bases, J lost 2 bases, and 9 bases lay in between. The chain's CDR3 is CASSLADLQETQYF. CDR3 DNA: TGTGCCAGCAGTTTAGCCGACTTACAAGAGACCCAGTACTTC.

The chain is built from TRBV18 and TRBJ1-1; 7 bases fit TRBD1. With V trimmed by 5 bases and J by 2 bases, 8 bases remained unmatched. CDR3 length equals 15 residues. Germline values: CDR1 KGHSH, CDR2 LQKENI. CDR3 bases: TGTGCCAGCTCAACGGACCGGACAGGAAACACTGAAGCTTTCTTT. This gives the protein CASSTDRTGNTEAFF.

V is TRBV28 and J is TRBJ1-5; D remains ambiguous. The CDR3 consists of 15 residues. Germline assignment: CDR1 MDHEN and CDR2 SYDVKM. V lost 2 bases, J lost 2 bases, and 10 bases lay in between. DNA for the CDR3: TGTGCCAGCAGTTTAAACAGTTTAGGCAATCAGCCCCAGCATTTT. Residues: CASSLNSLGNQPQHF. Complete variable domain (other parts from reference TRBV28 and TRBJ1-5): DVKVTQSSRYLVKRTGEKVFLECVQDMDHENMFWYRQDPGLGLRLIYFSYDVKMKEKGDIPEGYSVSREKKERFSLILESASTNQTSMYLCASSLNSLGNQPQHFGDGTRLSIL.

This rearrangement joins TRBV7-9 to TRBJ2-2; D not certain. The ends were cut back, 5 bases at V and 1 base at J, with 5 bases in the middle. Germline assignment: CDR1 SEHNR and CDR2 FQNEAQ (reference sequence). The CDR3 is made up of 13 amino acids. CDR3: CASSGKNTGELFF. The CDR3 DNA reads TGTGCCAGCAGCGGCAAGAACACCGGGGAGCTGTTTTTT.

The V gene is TRBV19, the J gene TRBJ1-5; 9 positions match TRBD1. Germline-derived CDR1 and CDR2 are LNHDA and SQIVND (reference sequence). With 3 bases clipped from V and 7 bases from J, the junction kept 10 bases outside the gene matches. The CDR3 covers 16 residues. CDR3 DNA: TGTGCCAGTAGTATCGCCCAACAGGGGGCAGGGCAGCCCCAGCATTTT. Its translation is CASSIAQQGAGQPQHF.

The rearrangement uses TRBV30 and TRBJ2-1; 7 bases are a match to TRBD2. V was pared by 2 bases and J by 9 bases, with 7 bases of the junction left unmatched. Germline V CDR1 and CDR2: GTSNPN, SVGIG (reference sequence). This CDR3 is 13 amino acids long. The CDR3 loop is CAWSRVGGGEQFF. CDR3 in DNA: TGTGCCTGGAGTCGGGTTGGGGGGGGTGAGCAGTTCTTC.

This chain uses TRBV30 with TRBJ2-3; D gene unclear. Germline-derived CDR1 and CDR2 are GTSNPN and SVGIG (reference sequence). The CDR3 is made up of 13 amino acids. V was trimmed by 0 bases and J by 5 bases, leaving 9 bases between them. CDR3 sequence reads: CAWSVNGGDTQYF. DNA of the CDR3: TGTGCCTGGAGTGTAAATGGCGGAGATACGCAGTATTTT.

This clone occurred once. The chain has TRBV7-2 and TRBJ1-1; unclear D gene. Germline CDR1 and CDR2: SGHTA and FQGNSA. V dropped 3 bases and J dropped 0 bases, with 2 bases sitting between them. The length of the CDR3 is 12 residues. CDR3 nucleotides: TGTGCCAGCAGCTTCATGAACACTGAAGCTTTCTTT. Translated, it gives CASSFMNTEAFF.

The count of this clone is one. The V gene is TRBV28, the J gene TRBJ2-7; 9 nucleotides line up with TRBD1. The CDR3 length is 14 residues. V gave up 5 bases and J gave up 5 bases; unmatched junction bases: 7. Looked up from germline, CDR1 is MDHEN and CDR2 is SYDVKM. The CDR3 coding sequence is TGTGCCAGCAGTCGGGACAGGGCTACCCACGAGCAGTACTTC. Translating it yields CASSRDRATHEQYF.

V and J are TRBV9 and TRBJ2-1, with D unresolved. CDR1 and CDR2 (germline): SGDLS, YYNGEE. The CDR3 totals 14 residues. The V gene lost 0 bases and the J gene lost 8 bases, with 12 bases spanning the gap. This CDR3 is CASSVGPSVDEQFF. CDR3 nucleotide sequence: TGTGCCAGCAGCGTAGGTCCTAGTGTGGATGAGCAGTTCTTC.